A selection of T cell receptor beta chains follows, all from one sample in a study of T-cell memory formation after mild COVID-19. TCRdb re-called the 5' RACE reads with MiXCR, one entry per CDR3 protein. Of tens of thousands of distinct CDR3 sequences listed, over 15% are singletons. The sequencing input was PBMCs or a T cell subset sorted from them (not recorded which). The receptor set was obtained from an adult woman who had mild COVID-19 (a few samples of this study predate the infection). Cell type and time point are not known. Both conserved end residues are part of each CDR3. The D gene is left open where the match is weak. Where a row states a size, it is once, few, many or the class of an expanded clone; other rows omit it.

TRBV11-2	.	TRBJ1-2	few	TGTGCCAGCAGCCATTTTACCGGGCCACCCCGCGGCTACACCTTC	CASSHFTGPPRGYTF
TRBV12-3/TRBV12-4	.	TRBJ1-1	once	TGTGCCAGCAGTCCCCCAGGCTTGAACACTGAAGCTTTCTTT	CASSPPGLNTEAFF
TRBV6-2/TRBV6-3	TRBD1	TRBJ2-7	few	TGTGCCAGCAGTTACACCTTACAGGGGAAAACTTACTACGAGCAGTACTTC	CASSYTLQGKTYYEQYF
TRBV29-1	.	TRBJ2-1	few	TGCAGCGTTGAAGAGGGCGGGGATGAGCAGTTCTTC	CSVEEGGDEQFF
TRBV7-9	.	TRBJ1-1	few	TGTGCCAGCAGCTTAGTCGAGGGTCGCACTGAAGCTTTCTTT	CASSLVEGRTEAFF
TRBV6-5	TRBD2	TRBJ2-7	few	TGTGCCAGCAGTCCCACCGGGACTAGTTCCTACGAGCAGTACTTC	CASSPTGTSSYEQYF
TRBV21-1	.	TRBJ2-4	few	TGTGCCAGCTCCCAAGGCCGGCAGCCCCCAAAAGACATTCAGTACTTC	CASSQGRQPPKDIQYF
TRBV5-6	TRBD1	TRBJ2-7	few	TGTGCCAGCAGCTTGACGACAGGGTTAAGGGAGCAGTACTTC	CASSLTTGLREQYF
TRBV3-1	.	TRBJ2-1	.	TGTGCCAGCAGCCAAGATTCGGAGCCCTCCTACAATGAGCAGTTCTTC	CASSQDSEPSYNEQFF
TRBV29-1	.	TRBJ1-5	.	TGCAGCGTTGGTGAGGGATTCAATCAGCCCCAGCATTTT	CSVGEGFNQPQHF